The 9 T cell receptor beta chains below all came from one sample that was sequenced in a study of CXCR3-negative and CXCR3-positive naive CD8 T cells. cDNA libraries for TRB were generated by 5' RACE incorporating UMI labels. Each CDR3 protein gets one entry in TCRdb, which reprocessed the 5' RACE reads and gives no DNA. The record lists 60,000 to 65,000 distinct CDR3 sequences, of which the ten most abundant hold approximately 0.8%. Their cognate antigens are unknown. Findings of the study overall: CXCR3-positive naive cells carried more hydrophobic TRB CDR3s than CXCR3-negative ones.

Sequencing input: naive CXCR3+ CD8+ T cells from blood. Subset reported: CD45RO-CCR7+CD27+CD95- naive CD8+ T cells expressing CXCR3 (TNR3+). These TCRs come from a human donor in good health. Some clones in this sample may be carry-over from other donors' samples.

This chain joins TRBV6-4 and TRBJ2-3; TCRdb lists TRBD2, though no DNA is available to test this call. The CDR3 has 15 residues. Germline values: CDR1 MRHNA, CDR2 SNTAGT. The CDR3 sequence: CASSDKAGGEDTQYF.

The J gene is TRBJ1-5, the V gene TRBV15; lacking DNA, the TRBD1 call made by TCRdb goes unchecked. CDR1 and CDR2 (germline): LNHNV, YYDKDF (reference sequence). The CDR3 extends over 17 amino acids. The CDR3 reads CATSREEGGFTNQPQHF.

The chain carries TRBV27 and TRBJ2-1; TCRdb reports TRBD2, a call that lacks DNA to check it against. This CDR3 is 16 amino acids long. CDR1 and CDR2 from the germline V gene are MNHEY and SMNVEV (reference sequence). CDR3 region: CASSSPPGEPYNEQFF.

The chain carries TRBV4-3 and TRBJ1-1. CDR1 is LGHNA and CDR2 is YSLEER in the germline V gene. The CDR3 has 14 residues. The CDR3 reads CASSQDDSRSEAFF.

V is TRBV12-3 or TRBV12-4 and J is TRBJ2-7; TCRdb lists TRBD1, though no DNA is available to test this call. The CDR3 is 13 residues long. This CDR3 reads CASSFARIGEQYF.

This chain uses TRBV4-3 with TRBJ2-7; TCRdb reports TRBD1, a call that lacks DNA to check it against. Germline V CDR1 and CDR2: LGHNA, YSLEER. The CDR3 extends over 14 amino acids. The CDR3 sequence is CASSQPDLGDEQYF.

CDR3 region: CASSFWLAGGPDTQYF. The chain uses TRBV5-5 and TRBJ2-3; as DNA is missing, the TRBD2 call by TCRdb cannot be tested. The CDR3 is 16 amino acids. Germline CDR1 and CDR2: SGHKS and YYEKEE (reference sequence).

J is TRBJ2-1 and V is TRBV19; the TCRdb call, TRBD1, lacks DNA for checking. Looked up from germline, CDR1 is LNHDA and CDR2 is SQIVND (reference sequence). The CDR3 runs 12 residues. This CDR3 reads CASSAPGNEQFF.

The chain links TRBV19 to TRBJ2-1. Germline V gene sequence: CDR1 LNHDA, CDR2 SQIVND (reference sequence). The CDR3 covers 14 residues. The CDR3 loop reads CASSGSREYGEQFF.